The next 20 T cell receptor beta chains were all read from a single sample in a study of T-cell reconstitution after alpha-beta-depleted transplantation in children. A TCRbeta library incorporating unique molecular identifiers was prepared. TCRdb reanalysed the PCR reads using MiXCR and keeps one entry per CDR3 protein. The table shows 100,000 to 150,000 distinct CDR3 sequences, with 23% occurring only once. The sample here was PBMCs, mostly from graft donor cells, taken 180 days after TCRalphabeta/CD19-depleted stem cell transplant. All receptors derive from a male patient aged 2 to 9 who had a stem cell transplant for chronic granulomatous disease, so the T cells may come from the graft donor.

This clonotype was counted many times. This chain connects TRBV20-1 to TRBJ2-3; 10 nucleotides agree with TRBD2. Trimming cost V 3 bases and J 2 bases; bases outside gene matches: 8. CDR1 is DFQATT and CDR2 is SNEGSKA in the germline V gene (reference sequence). The CDR3 has 16 amino acids. The CDR3 here is CSARTSGPGPTDTQYF. For the CDR3, the DNA is TGCAGTGCTAGGACTAGCGGGCCGGGACCCACAGATACGCAGTATTTT.

V is TRBV18 and J is TRBJ2-2; 7 positions agree with TRBD2. Germline-derived CDR1 and CDR2 are KGHSH and LQKENI. V shed 4 bases and J 4 bases; nucleotides not matched to a gene: 9. This CDR3 is built from 16 residues. In DNA form, the CDR3 reads TGTGCCAGCTCACACTCCGGGACTACCTTCACCGGGGAGCTGTTTTTT. Translating it yields CASSHSGTTFTGELFF.

Here the CDR3 DNA reads TGTGCCAGCAGCCCCCCTAGCGGCTCCTACAATGAGCAGTTCTTC. Translated: CASSPPSGSYNEQFF. This chain joins TRBV12-3 or TRBV12-4 and TRBJ2-1, with 7 nucleotides matching TRBD2. The CDR3 length is 15 residues. V was pared by 6 bases and J by 0 bases, with 5 bases of the junction left unmatched.

The chain employs TRBV4-2 and TRBJ2-1; tentative D call: TRBD2 (7 bases). The V end lost 0 bases, the J end lost 5 bases, and 17 bases lay between the germline ends. CDR1 and CDR2 from the germline V gene are LGHNA and YNFKEQ. This CDR3 region has 17 residues. CDR3 region: CASSQDPVGGPNNEQFF. The CDR3 DNA is TGTGCCAGCAGCCAAGATCCTGTGGGGGGGCCAAACAATGAGCAGTTCTTC.

This clonotype has a handful of counts. The chain recombines TRBV12-3 or TRBV12-4 with TRBJ1-5; D might be TRBD1 (6 bases). The ends were cut back, 4 bases at V and 0 bases at J, with 10 bases in the middle. The CDR3 has 15 residues. CDR3 region: CASSSRGNSNQPQHF. The CDR3 DNA reads as TGTGCCAGCAGTTCGAGGGGGAATAGCAATCAGCCCCAGCATTTT.

This clonotype showed up many times. The rearrangement uses TRBV6-1 and TRBJ1-2; D is unresolved. There are 10 residues in the CDR3. V gave up 6 bases and J gave up 7 bases, with 6 bases separating them. Germline CDR1 MNHNS, CDR2 SASEGT. The CDR3 sequence is CASSRGGYTF. For the CDR3, the DNA is TGTGCCAGCAGCCGGGGTGGCTACACCTTC.

This clonotype was recorded many times. The J gene is TRBJ2-1, the V gene TRBV29-1; weak D call: TRBD2 (5 bases). V was trimmed by 6 bases and J by 8 bases, leaving 26 bases between them. Germline V gene sequence: CDR1 SQVTM, CDR2 ANQGSEA. CDR3 length: 16 amino acids. The CDR3 loop is CSVATPLGSILHEQFF. As DNA, the CDR3 is TGCAGCGTAGCGACCCCACTAGGCTCGATCCTCCATGAGCAGTTCTTC.

In this sample, this clonotype turned up many times. The chain combines TRBV7-3 with TRBJ1-2; 8 nucleotides agree with TRBD1. The V segment lost 5 bases and the J segment 8 bases; nucleotides outside the gene matches: 7. This CDR3 region has 13 residues. Germline values: CDR1 SGHTA, CDR2 FQGTGA. This CDR3 reads CASSEDRGGGYTF. DNA for the CDR3: TGTGCCAGCAGCGAAGACAGGGGAGGGGGCTACACCTTC.

This clonotype was counted ten times or more. The V and J genes are TRBV20-1 and TRBJ2-2, with D maybe TRBD2 (5 bases). Looked up from germline, CDR1 is DFQATT and CDR2 is SNEGSKA (reference sequence). This CDR3 is built from 12 residues. V was cut by 4 bases and J by 5 bases, with 8 bases left in between. The DNA of the CDR3 is TGCAGTGCTATAGGGAGTACCGGGGAGCTGTTTTTT. Translation gives CSAIGSTGELFF.

This clonotype has only a few counts. The V gene is TRBV10-3, the J gene TRBJ2-7; D gene ambiguous. The CDR3 loop spans 18 amino acids. Germline CDR1 ENHRY, CDR2 SYGVKD. The V and J ends lost 2 bases and 2 bases respectively, with 22 bases between them. CDR3 DNA: TGTGCCATCAGTGAGCCCTCCTGGACGAACACGAAAACCTACGAGCAGTACTTC. Its translation: CAISEPSWTNTKTYEQYF.

The V and J genes are TRBV29-1 and TRBJ2-5; D call uncertain. Germline V CDR1 and CDR2: SQVTM, ANQGSEA. V was pared by 3 bases and J by 7 bases, with 6 bases between. CDR3 length equals 10 residues. CDR3 amino acids: CSVDKGTQYF. CDR3 DNA: TGCAGCGTTGACAAGGGGACCCAGTACTTC.

This clonotype was seen many times. The CDR3 loop reads CASSLDRYGYTF. Written as DNA, the CDR3 is TGTGCCAGCAGTCTGGACAGATATGGCTACACCTTC. The V gene is TRBV12-3 or TRBV12-4, the J gene TRBJ1-2; possibly TRBD1 for D (6 bases). The CDR3 contains 12 residues. V gave up 5 bases and J gave up 5 bases, with 9 bases separating them.

In its sample, this clonotype was seen a few times. The V gene is TRBV12-3 or TRBV12-4, the J gene TRBJ2-7; D is perhaps TRBD1 (5 bases). CDR3 length: 14 residues. The V gene lost 3 bases and the J gene lost 0 bases, with 9 bases spanning the gap. CDR3 sequence (DNA): TGTGCCAGCAGTTTGACAGCGAGCTCCTACGAGCAGTACTTC. Amino acid sequence: CASSLTASSYEQYF.

This clonotype has at least ten counts. This chain joins TRBV20-1 and TRBJ2-7; possible D gene TRBD1, 7 bases. The CDR3 spans 14 residues. The germline gives CDR1 DFQATT, CDR2 SNEGSKA (reference sequence). V was shortened by 6 bases and J by 3 bases, with 18 bases between the two germline ends. DNA of the CDR3: TGCAGTGCGATCCCGGGACAGACTAGCTACGAGCAGTACTTC. Translating it yields CSAIPGQTSYEQYF.

The chain employs TRBV5-1 and TRBJ2-7, with TRBD2 identical over 8 bases. V was clipped by 1 base and J by 3 bases; unmatched bases: 9. Germline lookup yields CDR1 SGHRS and CDR2 YFSETQ. The CDR3 length is 16 residues. The CDR3 here is CASSLRGSGADYEQYF. The DNA of the CDR3 is TGCGCCAGCAGCTTGAGAGGTAGCGGGGCTGACTACGAGCAGTACTTC. The complete variable domain, with remaining parts taken from reference TRBV5-1 and TRBJ2-7, reads KAGVTQTPRYLIKTRGQQVTLSCSPISGHRSVSWYQQTPGQGLQFLFEYFSETQRNKGNFPGRFSGRQFSNSRSEMNVSTLELGDSALYLCASSLRGSGADYEQYFGPGTRLTVT.

This sequence joins TRBV7-9 and TRBJ2-1; D remains unclear. V was pared by 0 bases and J by 12 bases, with 6 bases between. Germline CDR1 is SEHNR and CDR2 is FQNEAQ (reference sequence). The CDR3 has 11 amino acids. CDR3 DNA: TGTGCCAGCAGCTTAGCCTTCGGGCAGTTCTTC. Translating gives CASSLAFGQFF.

This clonotype has a count of ten or more. This chain links TRBV7-2 with TRBJ2-1, with 9 bases fitting TRBD1. The germline CDR1 and CDR2 sequences are SGHTA and FQGNSA. CDR3 length equals 16 residues. Trimming cost V 6 bases and J 2 bases; bases outside gene matches: 8. The CDR3 reads CASRRHGTGPYNEQFF. As DNA, the CDR3 is TGTGCCAGCAGGCGACATGGGACAGGGCCCTACAATGAGCAGTTCTTC.

This clonotype was recorded many times. This CDR3 reads CASSQEQGARYEQYF. CDR3 bases: TGCGCCAGCAGCCAAGAACAGGGGGCGCGGTACGAGCAGTACTTC. This chain uses TRBV4-3 with TRBJ2-7; TRBD1 aligns across 9 bases. V trimming: 0 bases; J trimming: 4 bases; junction bases outside the gene matches: 4. Looked up from germline, CDR1 is LGHNA and CDR2 is YSLEER. This CDR3 is built from 15 residues.

The chain is built from TRBV6-2 or TRBV6-3 and TRBJ1-4, with unresolved D. Trimming took off 2 bases at V and 8 bases at J, with 6 bases between the two ends. The length of the CDR3 is 12 residues. Germline CDR1 is MNHEY and CDR2 is SVGEGT. CDR3 in DNA: TGTGCCAGCAGTTACGGTGGGGAAAAACTGTTTTTT. It specifies CASSYGGEKLFF.

This chain joins TRBV18 and TRBJ2-1, with 10 bases identical to TRBD2. This CDR3 spans 14 amino acids. Germline V gene lookup returns CDR1 KGHSH and CDR2 LQKENI. V dropped 7 bases and J dropped 5; count of bases not matched to a gene: 5. The CDR3 protein is CASLSGGVDNEQFF. CDR3 DNA sequence: TGTGCCAGCTTAAGCGGGGGGGTCGACAATGAGCAGTTCTTC.